Sequencing of this TCR beta chain was carried out in a study of blood T cell repertoires in COVID-19. Study information: The origin of the acute and convalescent COVID-19 samples was the United States, Italy and Spain. In each case, the material was cDNA or gDNA derived from T cells, B-cell-depleted T cells, or PBMCs.

Authors' processing steps: Amplification of reference gene primers provided the estimated nucleated cell counts. Data came from immunoSEQ multiplex PCR; TCRdb stores just in-frame clones and leaves some out. The V and J calls and the clone size are those of that table, but D and trimming were determined from the DNA. This table has fewer than 650,000 clones, around 90% appearing once. CDR1 and CDR2 (germline): LGHDT, YNNKEL (reference sequence). The V end lost 2 bases, the J end lost 7 bases, and 8 bases lay between the germline ends. This CDR3 has 12 amino acids. The chain combines TRBV3-1 (or the pseudogene TRBV3-2) with TRBJ1-2; D call uncertain. The source is a woman between 50 and 59 years old with COVID-19, enrolled during active disease. The sequenced sample was peripheral blood. The CDR3 protein is CASSQLSFGYTF. For the CDR3, the DNA is TGTGCCAGCAGCCAACTTTCGTTTGGCTACACCTTC.